This T cell receptor (beta chain) was sequenced during a study of blood T cells in healthy people across ages. Researchers isolated at least 6.5 million PBMCs per sample. This clonotype showed up just a few times. Between the trimmed V and J ends, which lost 4 bases and 1 base, there was a span of 20 bases. CDR1 and CDR2 (germline): SGHRS, YFSETQ. The CDR3 consists of 17 residues. A sample-barcoded 5' primer and a J-beta primer mix were used in a second PCR of roughly 7 to 11 cycles. Each CDR3 protein gets one entry after TCRdb re-called the 5' RACE reads with MiXCR. Among about 810,000 distinct CDR3 sequences listed, around 36% were seen once.

This receptor was identified in a man between 18 and 29 years old in good health. V usage is TRBV5-1 and J usage is TRBJ2-5; tentatively, D is TRBD2 (5 bases). Material: blood. CDR3 loop: CASSHGVRGRSQETQYF. CDR3 DNA sequence: TGCGCCAGCAGCCATGGGGTCCGGGGTAGGTCCCAAGAGACCCAGTACTTC. The whole variable domain, remainder taken from reference TRBV5-1 and TRBJ2-5, is KAGVTQTPRYLIKTRGQQVTLSCSPISGHRSVSWYQQTPGQGLQFLFEYFSETQRNKGNFPGRFSGRQFSNSRSEMNVSTLELGDSALYLCASSHGVRGRSQETQYFGPGTRLLVL.